Shown below are 10 T cell receptor beta chains from a single sample sequenced in a study of regulatory T cells in long-lasting Graves disease. Time point specified: newly diagnosed GD, antithyroid drugs for less than 3 months. Isolated PBMC RNA provided the starting material for the TCR library. Arm-PCR of CDR3 regions and iRepertoire HTBI primers were the basis on which TCR beta libraries were built. TCRdb analysed the multiplex PCR reads with MiXCR anew, one entry per CDR3 protein. The repertoire includes approximately 390,000 distinct CDR3 sequences, 15% to 20% of them detected once, and around 20% sits in the top ten. These data were likewise used in another study, on T cells in Graves' hyperthyroidism and ophthalmopathy.

The sample in question was peripheral blood mononuclear cells (PBMCs), obtained at new diagnosis, from a patient treated with antithyroid drugs. These TCRs come from a woman aged 18-29 years with Graves disease.

There are many counts of this clonotype. The CDR3 region has the DNA TGCAGTGCTCGAACCCGGGACAACCCCTTCTACGAGCAGTACTTC. It is translated as CSARTRDNPFYEQYF. The gene calls are TRBV20-1 and TRBJ2-7, with a possible D match to TRBD1 (6 bases). The V and J ends lost 5 bases and 3 bases respectively, with 20 bases between them. CDR1 and CDR2 (germline): DFQATT, SNEGSKA (reference sequence). The CDR3 sequence is 15 residues long.

This clonotype appeared many times. The genes are TRBV11-2 and TRBJ2-7; possibly TRBD1 for D (6 bases). The CDR3 runs to 14 residues. With 6 bases removed from V and 3 bases from J, the gap between germline ends came to 15 bases. The germline V gene has CDR1 SGHAT and CDR2 FQNNGV. The CDR3 sequence: CASSPPRGNYEQYF. The DNA for the CDR3 is TGTGCCAGCAGTCCCCCCAGGGGTAACTACGAGCAGTACTTC.

This chain joins TRBV29-1 and TRBJ2-7; D not resolved. Germline CDR1 SQVTM, CDR2 ANQGSEA. Deletions cut 8 bases from V and 3 bases from J, with 11 bases between. CDR3 length: 11 residues. CDR3 DNA: TGCAGCTCTCGGTCCGGCTACGAGCAGTACTTC. It specifies CSSRSGYEQYF.

To note about this clonotype: One end of the junction varies from germline; a read error may be responsible. This chain joins TRBV6-1 and TRBJ2-3; the D gene is possibly TRBD2 (5 bases). The germline CDR1 and CDR2 sequences are MNHNS and SASEGT. The CDR3 sequence is 14 residues long. The CDR3 nucleotides are TGTGCCAGCAGAATGAGCGGCCGCACAGATACGCAGTGTTTT. Amino acid sequence: CASRMSGRTDTQCF.

This clonotype occurred many times. The chain carries TRBV12-3 or TRBV12-4 and TRBJ1-5; D gene unclear. The CDR3 loop spans 14 amino acids. V shed 3 bases and J shed 6 bases, with 12 bases lying between them. The CDR3 region is CASSLSGESQPQHF. The CDR3 DNA is TGTGCCAGCAGTTTGTCAGGTGAGAGTCAGCCCCAGCATTTT.

This clonotype was observed a handful of times. The V and J genes are TRBV29-1 and TRBJ2-3, with D perhaps assigned TRBD1 or TRBD2 (7 bases each). This CDR3 has 15 residues. The ends were cut back, 6 bases at V and 4 bases at J, with 20 bases in the middle. CDR1 and CDR2 (germline): SQVTM, ANQGSEA. The CDR3 here is CSVGGRQGKADTQYF. For the CDR3, the DNA is TGCAGCGTGGGCGGGAGACAGGGCAAGGCAGATACGCAGTATTTT.

The gene calls are TRBV3-1 and TRBJ2-1; 11 positions match TRBD2. Germline-derived CDR1 and CDR2 are LGHDT and YNNKEL (reference sequence). The CDR3 consists of 15 residues. Trimming cost V 3 bases and J 10 bases; bases outside gene matches: 8. Here the CDR3 reads CASSHGLAGTGEQFF. The CDR3 coding sequence is TGTGCCAGCAGCCACGGACTAGCGGGTACAGGGGAGCAGTTCTTC.

This clonotype was found many times. The chain recombines TRBV28 with TRBJ2-3, with 8 bases aligning to TRBD2. Germline V gives CDR1 MDHEN, CDR2 SYDVKM. The CDR3 contains 15 residues. The V segment lost 5 bases and the J segment 3 bases; nucleotides outside the gene matches: 7. The CDR3 loop is CASSVSGGGTDTQYF. In DNA form, the CDR3 reads TGTGCCAGCAGTGTCTCGGGAGGGGGGACAGATACGCAGTATTTT. The full variable domain, its missing parts supplied by reference TRBV28 and TRBJ2-3, is DVKVTQSSRYLVKRTGEKVFLECVQDMDHENMFWYRQDPGLGLRLIYFSYDVKMKEKGDIPEGYSVSREKKERFSLILESASTNQTSMYLCASSVSGGGTDTQYFGPGTRLTVL.

This clonotype was seen many times. V gene TRBV18 combines with J gene TRBJ2-2; no firm D call. Between the trimmed V and J ends, which lost 0 bases and 0 bases, there was a span of 11 bases. Per the germline V gene, CDR1 is KGHSH and CDR2 is LQKENI. The CDR3 loop spans 17 amino acids. As DNA, the CDR3 is TGTGCCAGCTCACCACCGATATTACAGTCGAACACCGGGGAGCTGTTTTTT. Protein product: CASSPPILQSNTGELFF.

There are a few counts of this clonotype. This chain uses TRBV27 with TRBJ2-5; perhaps TRBD1 as D (5 bases). This CDR3 is 16 amino acids long. Germline CDR1 is MNHEY and CDR2 is SMNVEV (reference sequence). Deletions cut 3 bases from V and 1 base from J, with 15 bases between. Written as DNA, the CDR3 is TGTGCCAGCAGTTTTAAGTACAGGAGCCTCCAAGAGACCCAGTACTTC. Residues: CASSFKYRSLQETQYF.